This paragraph reports one T cell receptor beta chain. Its antigen is unidentified. The entry originates in a study of lymphopenia after photon versus proton radiotherapy. Findings and caveats of the study: Under photons, naive T cells and diversity fell while effector/memory populations rose. Authors raise, but do not show, better survival with proton therapy. After lymphocyte nadir, photon-treated repertoires showed oligoclonal expansion, especially CD8+ Temra. In patients who died, overall survival fell as post-nadir TCR diversity dropped more.

Libraries were prepared by immunoSEQ multiplex PCR; TCRdb keeps only in-frame clonotypes and omits some of them. Found here are tens of thousands of clones, roughly nine tenths of them singletons; the top ten hold around 0.89%. Germline values: CDR1 SGHRS, CDR2 YFSETQ. V was cut by 5 bases and J by 0 bases, with 6 bases left in between. The CDR3 length is 12 residues. The chain has TRBV5-1 and TRBJ2-7; the D is unclear. The TCR originated in a woman between 45 and 60 years old with cholangiocarcinoma. The sample here was peripheral blood, taken from a patient treated with photon-based radiotherapy. The DNA of the CDR3 is TGCGCCAGCAGTCAGAGCTCCTACGAGCAGTACTTC. It translates to CASSQSSYEQYF. The variable domain in full, with the rest retrieved from reference TRBV5-1 and TRBJ2-7, is KAGVTQTPRYLIKTRGQQVTLSCSPISGHRSVSWYQQTPGQGLQFLFEYFSETQRNKGNFPGRFSGRQFSNSRSEMNVSTLELGDSALYLCASSQSSYEQYFGPGTRLTVT.